The next 19 T cell receptor beta chains were all read from a single sample in a study of cytomegalovirus exposure and HLA in healthy donors. The table came from immunoSEQ multiplex PCR; TCRdb's copy has only in-frame clones and leaves some out. The table records 150,000 to 250,000 clones, roughly 88% of them present only once. Sample: PBMCs. These receptors were taken from a woman under 40 in good health and CMV-seropositive.

The J gene is TRBJ2-2, the V gene TRBV25-1; TRBD2 might be the D (6 bases). The germline gives CDR1 MGHDK, CDR2 SYGVNS. The CDR3 sequence is 15 residues long. Trimming stripped 1 base from V and 4 bases from J, with 10 bases between. CDR3 sequence reads: CASSEFWGGTGELFF. DNA of the CDR3: TGTGCCAGCAGTGAATTCTGGGGAGGCACCGGGGAGCTGTTTTTT.

J is TRBJ2-2 and V is TRBV5-1; TRBD1 aligns across 7 bases. Germline assignment: CDR1 SGHRS and CDR2 YFSETQ. This CDR3 is 15 amino acids long. The V gene end was trimmed by 5 bases and the J gene end by 4 bases; junction bases not matched to a gene: 8. The CDR3 protein is CASSPLRGPTGELFF. The CDR3 bases are TGCGCCAGCAGTCCTCTAAGGGGGCCCACCGGGGAGCTGTTTTTT.

V gene TRBV27 combines with J gene TRBJ1-5; no clear D. The germline V and J ends were trimmed by 5 bases and 4 bases, with 6 bases remaining between them. This CDR3 is 12 amino acids long. The V gene's germline CDR1 is MNHEY and CDR2 SMNVEV (reference sequence). The CDR3 region has the DNA TGTGCCAGCAGTGAGCCGAATCAGCCCCAGCATTTT. This codes for CASSEPNQPQHF.

This clone is a singleton in its sample. V and J are TRBV27 and TRBJ2-7; 8 bases map to TRBD2. Germline V gene lookup returns CDR1 MNHEY and CDR2 SMNVEV (reference sequence). V lost 3 bases to trimming and J lost 3 bases; unmatched junction nucleotides: 1. CDR3 length: 13 residues. The CDR3 nucleotides are TGTGCCAGCAGTTTTACTAGCGGCTACGAGCAGTACTTC. It is translated as CASSFTSGYEQYF.

The chain recombines TRBV2 with TRBJ2-1; perhaps TRBD1 as D (5 bases). CDR1 and CDR2 from the germline V gene are SNHLY and FYNNEI. Trimming took off 6 bases at V and 10 bases at J, with 10 bases between the two ends. The CDR3 spans 11 residues. This CDR3 reads CASSDSWEQFF. CDR3 in DNA: TGTGCCAGCAGCGACAGCTGGGAGCAGTTCTTC. Variable domain in full (rest from reference TRBV2 and TRBJ2-1): EPEVTQTPSHQVTQMGQEVILRCVPISNHLYFYWYRQILGQKVEFLVSFYNNEISEKSEIFDDQFSVERPDGSNFTLKIRSTKLEDSAMYFCASSDSWEQFFGPGTRLTVL.

Remarks on this clone: This may be a read error, as it is one base from a much larger clone. The J gene is TRBJ1-5, the V gene TRBV28; D may be TRBD1 (5 bases). The CDR3 runs to 13 residues. Trimming took 2 bases from V and 5 from J, leaving 7 bases between them. From germline, CDR1 is MDHEN and CDR2 SYDVKM. The CDR3 coding sequence is TGTGCCAGCAGTTTACCGGGGGATCAGCCCCAGCATTTT. Protein: CASSLPGDQPQHF.

The chain couples TRBV11-2 to TRBJ2-7; the match to TRBD1 covers 7 bases. The germline V gene encodes CDR1 SGHAT and CDR2 FQNNGV. This CDR3 region has 14 residues. J gave up 6 bases and V 3 bases, and 8 bases lay outside the gene matches. The CDR3, as DNA: TGTGCCAGCAGCTTTCGACAGGGTTCGCCCGAGCAGTACTTC. This gives the protein CASSFRQGSPEQYF.

The CDR3 is CASSVEPGKQPQHF. CDR3 coding DNA: TGTGCCAGCAGCGTAGAACCAGGGAAACAGCCCCAGCATTTT. This chain joins TRBV9 and TRBJ1-5, with TRBD1 as a possible D gene (5 bases). The CDR3 contains 14 residues. The germline V and J ends were trimmed by 0 bases and 7 bases, with 11 bases remaining between them. Germline V gene lookup returns CDR1 SGDLS and CDR2 YYNGEE. The full variable domain, with the rest looked up from reference TRBV9 and TRBJ1-5, is DSGVTQTPKHLITATGQRVTLRCSPRSGDLSVYWYQQSLDQGLQFLIQYYNGEERAKGNILERFSAQQFPDLHSELNLSSLELGDSALYFCASSVEPGKQPQHFGDGTRLSIL.

The rearrangement joins TRBV28 to TRBJ1-5; 7 bases line up with TRBD1. After removal of 5 bases from V and 7 bases from J, the junction contained 11 bases not matched to a gene. Germline V gene sequence: CDR1 MDHEN, CDR2 SYDVKM. The CDR3 sequence is 15 residues long. CDR3 sequence: CASSLQGRRNQPQHF. Here the CDR3 DNA reads TGTGCCAGCAGTCTACAGGGGAGGAGGAACCAGCCCCAGCATTTT.

This clone is a singleton in its sample. The chain combines TRBV28 with TRBJ2-7; D possibly corresponds to TRBD2 (5 bases). Trimming left V 6 bases short and J 2 bases short, with 11 bases between. The CDR3 extends over 13 amino acids. The germline gives CDR1 MDHEN, CDR2 SYDVKM. DNA of the CDR3: TGTGCCAGCAGAGGACGGGGAACCTACGAGCAGTACTTC. It translates to CASRGRGTYEQYF.

The chain employs TRBV29-1 and TRBJ2-2; 7 bases are shared with TRBD2. The CDR3 sequence is 12 residues long. V shed 6 bases, J shed 6 bases, and the junction held 4 bases outside the gene matches. CDR1 SQVTM and CDR2 ANQGSEA come from the germline V gene. CDR3 region: CSVRGGAGELFF. CDR3 DNA: TGCAGCGTCCGTGGGGGGGCCGGGGAGCTGTTTTTT.

This chain joins TRBV2 and TRBJ1-4; 8 bases map to TRBD1. The V gene's germline CDR1 is SNHLY and CDR2 FYNNEI. This CDR3 contains 15 residues. The ends lost 5 bases at V and 4 bases at J; junction bases unmatched: 6. CDR3 amino acids: CASSLQGAVNEKLFF. CDR3 nucleotides: TGTGCCAGCAGTTTGCAGGGGGCGGTTAATGAAAAACTGTTTTTT.

This chain links TRBV6-1 with TRBJ2-2; weak D call: TRBD1 (6 bases). This CDR3 is 15 amino acids long. The germline CDR1 and CDR2 sequences are MNHNS and SASEGT. V was shortened by 0 bases and J by 7 bases, with 12 bases between the two germline ends. The CDR3 region has the DNA TGTGCCAGCAGTGAAGCTGGGGTAGGGGGCGGGGAGCTGTTTTTT. Its protein product is CASSEAGVGGGELFF.

This chain joins TRBV5-1 and TRBJ1-3; no clear D gene. The CDR3 totals 15 residues. In germline, CDR1 is SGHRS, CDR2 YFSETQ. The V end lost 0 bases, the J end lost 2 bases, and 9 bases lay between the germline ends. CDR3 amino acids: CASSLASGAGNTIYF. In DNA, the CDR3 is TGCGCCAGCAGCTTGGCCAGCGGAGCTGGAAACACCATATATTTT.

V and J are TRBV28 and TRBJ1-1, with D uncertain. The V end was cut by 4 bases, the J end by 1 base, with 13 bases between. This CDR3 spans 15 amino acids. Germline CDR1 MDHEN, CDR2 SYDVKM. CDR3 amino acids: CASSSRTSGNTEAFF. Here the CDR3 DNA reads TGTGCCAGCAGTTCACGGACCAGCGGGAACACTGAAGCTTTCTTT.

V usage is TRBV6-5 and J usage is TRBJ1-2; 7 bases line up with TRBD1. Germline V gene sequence: CDR1 MNHEY, CDR2 SVGAGI. J gave up 5 bases and V 2 bases, and 11 bases lay outside the gene matches. This CDR3 comprises 16 residues. CDR3: CASSYHLRGGQYGYTF. Written as DNA, the CDR3 is TGTGCCAGCAGTTACCACCTACGAGGGGGCCAATATGGCTACACCTTC.

The chain links TRBV6-5 to TRBJ2-7; 11 bases line up with TRBD1. The CDR3 spans 16 residues. Trimming took 4 bases from V and 4 from J; bases not matched to a gene: 9. The germline V gene encodes CDR1 MNHEY and CDR2 SVGAGI. CDR3 region: CASSSYRTGGRYEQYF. As DNA, the CDR3 is TGTGCCAGCAGTTCCTACCGGACAGGGGGCAGGTACGAGCAGTACTTC.

J is TRBJ1-2 and V is TRBV5-1; no clear D. Per the germline V gene, CDR1 is SGHRS and CDR2 is YFSETQ. V lost 3 bases and J lost 0, with 21 bases in between. The CDR3 loop spans 18 amino acids. The CDR3, as DNA: TGCGCCAGCAGCTCACCGCTGGGCGGGGAAAAAGCTAACTATGGCTACACCTTC. Translated: CASSSPLGGEKANYGYTF.

The chain joins TRBV5-4 to TRBJ2-1; D not certain. This CDR3 has 14 amino acids. Trimming removed 2 bases from V and 0 bases from J, with 6 bases in between. Per germline, CDR1 SGHNT and CDR2 YYREEE (reference sequence). The CDR3: CASSFAVSYNEQFF. CDR3 sequence (DNA): TGTGCCAGCAGCTTTGCAGTCTCCTACAATGAGCAGTTCTTC.